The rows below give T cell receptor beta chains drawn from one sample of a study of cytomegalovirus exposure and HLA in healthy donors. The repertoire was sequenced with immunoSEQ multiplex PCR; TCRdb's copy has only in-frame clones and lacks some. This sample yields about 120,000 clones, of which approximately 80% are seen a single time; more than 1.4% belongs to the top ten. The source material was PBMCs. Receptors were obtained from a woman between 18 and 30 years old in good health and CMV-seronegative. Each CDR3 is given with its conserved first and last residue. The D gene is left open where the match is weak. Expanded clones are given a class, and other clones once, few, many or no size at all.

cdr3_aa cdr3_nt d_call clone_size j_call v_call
CAISAPGDRVDTEAFF TGTGCCATCAGTGCCCCCGGAGACAGGGTCGACACTGAAGCTTTCTTT TRBD1 NA TRBJ1-1 TRBV10-3
CASSFEPPPTEAFF TGCGCCAGCAGCTTCGAGCCTCCCCCCACTGAAGCTTTCTTT NA NA TRBJ1-1 TRBV5-1
CASSLGVGGPRNEQFF TGTGCCAGCAGCTTAGGGGTGGGGGGGCCGCGGAATGAGCAGTTCTTC NA NA TRBJ2-1 TRBV7-2
CASSQGLTVSYEQYF TGTGCCAGCAGCCAAGGTTTGACAGTGTCCTACGAGCAGTACTTC NA NA TRBJ2-7 TRBV4-2
CASSIAPTRAYEQYF TGTGCCAGTAGTATAGCCCCCACTCGAGCCTACGAGCAGTACTTC NA NA TRBJ2-7 TRBV19
CASSSTSGGAYNEQFF TGTGCCAGCAGTTCGACTAGCGGGGGGGCTTACAATGAGCAGTTCTTC TRBD2 NA TRBJ2-1 TRBV6-5
CASSPEAQRDQYF TGCGCCAGCAGCCCAGAGGCCCAGCGGGACCAGTACTTC TRBD2 NA TRBJ2-5 TRBV4-3
CASSLVGANAGRVAEAFF TGCGCCAGCAGCTTAGTCGGGGCGAACGCCGGGAGGGTCGCTGAAGCTTTCTTT NA NA TRBJ1-1 TRBV4-3
CASSFGTGNYGYTF TGTGCCAGCAGTTTCGGGACAGGGAACTATGGCTACACCTTC TRBD1 NA TRBJ1-2 TRBV6-5
CASSLTDYTEAFF TGTGCCAGCAGCCTAACAGATTACACTGAAGCTTTCTTT NA NA TRBJ1-1 TRBV7-7
CASSESQGANEKLFF TGTGCCAGCAGTGAATCCCAGGGGGCTAATGAAAAACTGTTTTTT TRBD1 NA TRBJ1-4 TRBV6-4
CAINSGGPSYEQYF TGTGCCATTAACAGCGGGGGGCCCTCCTACGAGCAGTACTTC TRBD2 NA TRBJ2-7 TRBV10-3
CASSSGSYEQYF TGCGCCAGCAGTAGCGGGTCCTACGAGCAGTACTTC NA NA TRBJ2-7 TRBV10-1
CASTTDRGLGNTIYF TGTGCCAGCACCACTGACAGGGGGCTCGGAAACACCATATATTTT TRBD1 NA TRBJ1-3 TRBV7-2
CASSLALTGWGDTQYF TGCGCCAGCAGCTTGGCCTTGACAGGGTGGGGAGATACGCAGTATTTT TRBD1 NA TRBJ2-3 TRBV5-1
CASGAGIAYEQYF TGTGCCAGCGGGGCAGGGATCGCCTACGAGCAGTACTTC NA once TRBJ2-7 TRBV6-5
CASSQTGGLNTEAFF TGCGCCAGCAGCCAGACAGGGGGCCTGAACACTGAAGCTTTCTTT TRBD1 NA TRBJ1-1 TRBV4-1
CASSQRAPIDRPNEKLFF TGTGCCAGCAGCCAACGCGCACCAATAGACAGACCTAATGAAAAACTGTTTTTT NA few TRBJ1-4 TRBV4-2
CASSFGREFGGYTF TGTGCCAGCAGCTTTGGCCGCGAATTCGGGGGCTACACCTTC NA NA TRBJ1-2 TRBV5-6
CASSATSGANGLTF TGTGCCAGCAGTGCTACCTCTGGGGCCAACGGCCTGACTTTC NA NA TRBJ2-6 TRBV27
CASSLVVQTGGYTF TGTGCCAGCAGCTTGGTCGTCCAGACAGGGGGCTACACCTTC TRBD1 NA TRBJ1-2 TRBV7-9
CASSWRIRLSSYNEQFF TGTGCCAGCAGCTGGAGGATCAGACTTAGCTCCTACAATGAGCAGTTCTTC NA NA TRBJ2-1 TRBV5-6
CASSLAGGISNYGYTF TGTGCCAGCAGCTTGGCAGGGGGCATCTCTAACTATGGCTACACCTTC TRBD1 NA TRBJ1-2 TRBV5-4
CASSLWLAGGGSAKNIQYF TGTGCCAGCAGCTTGTGGCTAGCGGGGGGAGGGTCGGCCAAAAACATTCAGTACTTC TRBD2 NA TRBJ2-4 TRBV7-2
CASSQGDSSYNEQFF TGTGCCAGCAGCCAGGGGGACAGCTCCTACAATGAGCAGTTCTTC TRBD1 NA TRBJ2-1 TRBV4-2
CASSLDRGYGNEQFF TGTGCCAGCAGCCTTGACAGGGGTTATGGCAATGAGCAGTTCTTC TRBD1 NA TRBJ2-1 TRBV6-5
CASNPGTGGNGYTF TGTGCCAGCAACCCGGGGACAGGGGGTAATGGCTACACCTTC TRBD1 NA TRBJ1-2 TRBV7-2
CASSFWFERDYYEQYF TGTGCCAGCAGCTTCTGGTTCGAGCGGGACTACTACGAGCAGTACTTC TRBD2 NA TRBJ2-7 TRBV5-6
CASSPRGDYEAFF TGTGCCAGCTCACCGCGGGGCGATTATGAAGCTTTCTTT NA NA TRBJ1-1 TRBV18
CASSSTADIQETQYF TGTGCCAGCAGTTCAACTGCAGACATACAAGAGACCCAGTACTTC NA NA TRBJ2-5 TRBV7-9
CASSHPTGRGGNQPQHF TGTGCCAGCAGCCACCCGACAGGGAGAGGAGGCAATCAGCCCCAGCATTTT TRBD1 few TRBJ1-5 TRBV5-4
CASSLESSYNEQFF TGTGCCAGCAGCCTAGAGAGCTCCTACAATGAGCAGTTCTTC NA NA TRBJ2-1 TRBV7-9
CASSMSTRGAGEKLFF TGTGCCAGTAGTATGTCGACTCGGGGGGCTGGGGAAAAACTGTTTTTT NA NA TRBJ1-4 TRBV19
CAISEKRRSSYNGQFF TGTGCCATCAGTGAGAAGAGGAGGAGCTCCTACAATGGGCAGTTCTTC NA NA TRBJ2-1 TRBV10-3
CASSQGQGGSPLHF TGTGCCAGCAGCCAAGGACAGGGTGGTTCACCCCTCCACTTT TRBD1 NA TRBJ1-6 TRBV4-2
CASSQGQIVYNEQFF TGTGCCAGCAGCCAGGGACAGATAGTATATAATGAGCAGTTCTTC TRBD1 once TRBJ2-1 TRBV5-8
CASSRDRAGELFF TGTGCCAGCAGCAGGGACAGGGCCGGGGAGCTGTTTTTT TRBD1 once TRBJ2-2 TRBV7-2
CASSRLGGPDTGELFF TGTGCCAGCAGTCGACTAGGAGGACCGGACACCGGGGAGCTGTTTTTT NA NA TRBJ2-2 TRBV7-3
CASSPPSTGYGYTF TGTGCCAGCAGCCCCCCCTCCACCGGCTATGGCTACACCTTC NA NA TRBJ1-2 TRBV28
CASREASQGSNQPQHF TGTGCCAGCAGAGAAGCTAGCCAGGGGAGCAATCAGCCCCAGCATTTT NA NA TRBJ1-5 TRBV6-1
CASSVPPTPYYGYTF TGTGCCAGCAGCGTACCGCCGACACCTTACTATGGCTACACCTTC NA NA TRBJ1-2 TRBV9
CASRADEVAGGPSNEQFF TGTGCCAGCAGGGCAGATGAAGTGGCGGGAGGGCCATCCAATGAGCAGTTCTTC TRBD2 NA TRBJ2-1 TRBV7-8
CASEWRQGFGEQYF TGCGCCAGCGAATGGCGACAGGGGTTTGGCGAGCAGTACTTC TRBD1 once TRBJ2-7 TRBV4-1
CASSQGQGGSSYNEQFF TGCGCCAGCAGCCAAGGACAGGGAGGAAGCTCCTACAATGAGCAGTTCTTC NA NA TRBJ2-1 TRBV4-3
CASSLRARVDEQFF TGTGCCAGCAGCTTGCGAGCTCGGGTGGATGAGCAGTTCTTC NA NA TRBJ2-1 TRBV5-4
CAISGFVGGGEKLFF TGTGCCATCAGTGGGTTCGTAGGGGGAGGGGAAAAACTGTTTTTT NA NA TRBJ1-4 TRBV10-3
CASSQPPWRGAENTEAFF TGCGCCAGCAGCCAACCCCCCTGGCGGGGGGCCGAGAACACTGAAGCTTTCTTT NA few TRBJ1-1 TRBV4-1
CARKIGGARTEAFF TGTGCCAGGAAAATTGGGGGGGCGCGGACTGAAGCTTTCTTT NA NA TRBJ1-1 TRBV11-2
CASSSTTAVSGNTIYF TGTGCCAGCAGTTCCACGACAGCCGTCTCTGGAAACACCATATATTTT NA NA TRBJ1-3 TRBV6-6
CASRERDGRETQYF TGTGCCAGCAGGGAGAGGGACGGGAGAGAGACCCAGTACTTC NA once TRBJ2-5 TRBV4-2
CASSGRQGPGTEAFF TGTGCCAGCAGCGGACGACAGGGGCCGGGCACTGAAGCTTTCTTT TRBD1 NA TRBJ1-1 TRBV9
CASSFLGAGDEKLFF TGTGCCAGCAGCTTCTTGGGGGCCGGGGATGAAAAACTGTTTTTT NA NA TRBJ1-4 TRBV5-6
CASSFRESSYNEQFF TGTGCCAGCAGCTTTAGAGAGAGCTCCTACAATGAGCAGTTCTTC NA NA TRBJ2-1 TRBV7-8
CATGRGNTIYF TGTGCCACCGGGAGGGGAAACACCATATATTTT NA NA TRBJ1-3 TRBV15
CASSGQGKKTQYF TGTGCCAGCAGCGGCCAGGGGAAAAAGACCCAGTACTTC NA NA TRBJ2-5 TRBV9